This TCR beta chain was found in a study of blood T cell repertoires in COVID-19. Overall study context: Whether acute or convalescent, the COVID-19 samples came from the United States, Italy and Spain.

Profiled with immunoSEQ multiplex PCR; TCRdb holds only in-frame clones, not every one. The sample contains 350,000 to 500,000 clones, 70% to 90% of which appear only once. The V end was cut by 3 bases, the J end by 6 bases, with 21 bases between. Germline V lookup: CDR1 SGHTA, CDR2 FQGNSA. The CDR3 has 16 amino acids. The source of this sequence is a woman aged 18 to 35 who had been exposed to COVID-19. The chain couples TRBV7-2 to TRBJ2-7; maybe TRBD2 (6 bases). Material for sequencing was PBMCs or T cells enriched from blood (not recorded which). The CDR3 is CASSFSGTGSLVEQYF. The CDR3 nucleotides are TGTGCCAGCAGCTTCAGTGGCACCGGGAGTCTGGTCGAGCAGTACTTC.